Each of the 21 T cell receptor beta chains below was sequenced from the same sample in a study of chemoradiotherapy in HPV16-positive cancers. TCRdb's table, derived via immunoSEQ multiplex PCR, lists solely in-frame clones and lacks some. The table shows tens of thousands of clones, with more than 90% occurring only once. Source: blood, taken from a patient who underwent chemoradiotherapy. These receptors all stem from a human donor with HPV-associated anogenital cancer.

The J gene is TRBJ1-6, the V gene TRBV19; no firm D call. The V gene's germline CDR1 is LNHDA and CDR2 SQIVND (reference sequence). CDR3 size: 15 residues. The V end lost 3 bases, the J end lost 10 bases, and 16 bases lay between the germline ends. The CDR3 spells CASSISGPQGSPLHF. CDR3 nucleotides: TGTGCCAGTAGTATCTCCGGCCCCCAAGGATCACCCCTCCACTTT.

This chain uses TRBV9 with TRBJ2-5; 13 positions match TRBD2. The CDR3 has 14 amino acids. V gave up 4 bases and J gave up 4 bases; unmatched junction bases: 1. Germline CDR1 reads SGDLS; CDR2 reads YYNGEE. CDR3 region: CASSTSGRGETQYF. In DNA form, the CDR3 reads TGTGCCAGCAGCACTAGCGGGAGGGGAGAGACCCAGTACTTC. Supplemented by reference TRBV9 and TRBJ2-5, the full variable domain reads DSGVTQTPKHLITATGQRVTLRCSPRSGDLSVYWYQQSLDQGLQFLIQYYNGEERAKGNILERFSAQQFPDLHSELNLSSLELGDSALYFCASSTSGRGETQYFGPGTRLLVL.

The J gene is TRBJ2-2, the V gene TRBV5-1; D is possibly TRBD1 or TRBD2 (5 bases each). The CDR3 runs 15 residues. Trimming stripped 2 bases from V and 7 bases from J, with 15 bases between. Germline-derived CDR1 and CDR2 are SGHRS and YFSETQ. The DNA of the CDR3 is TGCGCCAGCAGCTTTGGGGACCGGCGTATCGGGGAGCTGTTTTTT. Translated, it gives CASSFGDRRIGELFF.

This chain uses TRBV9 with TRBJ1-2; no definite D call. Germline V gene lookup returns CDR1 SGDLS and CDR2 YYNGEE. Trimming stripped 4 bases from V and 7 bases from J, with 17 bases between. The CDR3 has 14 residues. CDR3 in DNA: TGTGCCAGCAGCCTCCCGTCCGGGGTCGGTGGCTACACCTTC. Amino acid sequence: CASSLPSGVGGYTF.

This chain connects TRBV9 to TRBJ1-4, with 8 positions matching TRBD1. The CDR3 sequence is 16 residues long. V lost 0 bases and J lost 7; bases outside the gene matches: 8. CDR1 and CDR2 from the germline V gene are SGDLS and YYNGEE. CDR3 in DNA: TGTGCCAGCAGCGTAGGTCAGGGGGCAGTGAGTGAAAAACTGTTTTTT. Translation: CASSVGQGAVSEKLFF.

The genes are TRBV7-2 and TRBJ2-2; a possible D gene is TRBD1 (6 bases). The ends were cut back, 1 base at V and 7 bases at J, with 7 bases in the middle. The V gene's germline CDR1 is SGHTA and CDR2 FQGNSA. The CDR3 runs to 13 residues. The CDR3 here is CASSLGQVGELFF. In DNA form, the CDR3 reads TGTGCCAGCAGCTTAGGACAGGTCGGGGAGCTGTTTTTT.

J is TRBJ2-4 and V is TRBV7-9; perhaps TRBD1 as D (6 bases). CDR3 size: 16 residues. The V gene lost 5 bases and the J gene lost 8 bases, with 22 bases spanning the gap. Germline-derived CDR1 and CDR2 are SEHNR and FQNEAQ (reference sequence). The CDR3 DNA follows: TGTGCCAGCAGCCCACCCACAGGGATTAGTTTGGACATTCAGTACTTC. As protein: CASSPPTGISLDIQYF.

This chain uses TRBV29-1 with TRBJ2-7; D might be TRBD2 (5 bases). V was pared by 6 bases and J by 5 bases, with 14 bases between. CDR1 and CDR2 from the germline V gene are SQVTM and ANQGSEA. This CDR3 spans 12 amino acids. CDR3 nucleotide sequence: TGCAGCGTCGCCCCTAGCCCGCACGAGCAGTACTTC. This codes for CSVAPSPHEQYF.

The chain combines TRBV27 with TRBJ2-1, with unresolved D. Trimming took 4 bases from V and 6 from J, leaving 1 base between them. CDR1 is MNHEY, CDR2 SMNVEV, per germline (reference sequence). This CDR3 is built from 10 residues. The CDR3 DNA reads TGTGCCAGCAGTTCCAATGAGCAGTTCTTC. This encodes CASSSNEQFF.

V usage is TRBV18 and J usage is TRBJ2-5; 12 bases map to TRBD1. The germline V gene has CDR1 KGHSH and CDR2 LQKENI. V lost 3 bases, J lost 6 bases, and 11 bases stayed unmatched. The CDR3 sequence is 17 residues long. The CDR3 sequence is CASSPLTGTGGEKTQYF. The CDR3, as DNA: TGTGCCAGCTCACCCCTTACCGGGACAGGGGGCGAAAAGACCCAGTACTTC.

The V and J genes are TRBV27 and TRBJ2-7, with TRBD2 identical over 8 bases. Germline V gene data show CDR1 as MNHEY and CDR2 as SMNVEV (reference sequence). J gave up 2 bases and V 5 bases, and 5 bases lay outside the gene matches. The CDR3 runs 14 residues. The CDR3 bases are TGTGCCAGCAGTCCTGTAGCGGGAACCTACGAGCAGTACTTC. This encodes CASSPVAGTYEQYF.

This clone showed up just a few times. CDR3 sequence (DNA): TGCGCCAGCAGCTTGGCCGGACAGGGGAACAATGAGCAGTTCTTC. It yields the protein CASSLAGQGNNEQFF. V is TRBV5-1 and J is TRBJ2-1; 9 positions agree with TRBD1. V lost 0 bases to trimming and J lost 5 bases; unmatched junction nucleotides: 3. This CDR3 comprises 15 residues. CDR1 is SGHRS, CDR2 YFSETQ, per germline.

This clone has only one observation. V is TRBV4-1 and J is TRBJ2-3; D not resolved. V gave up 4 bases and J gave up 0 bases, with 17 bases separating them. CDR1 and CDR2 from the germline V gene are MGHRA and YSYEKL. This CDR3 contains 17 residues. The CDR3 protein is CASSLQTQAASTDTQYF. CDR3 DNA: TGCGCCAGCAGCCTCCAGACTCAAGCAGCTAGCACAGATACGCAGTATTTT.

This sequence joins TRBV9 and TRBJ2-7; weak D call: TRBD2 (6 bases). The germline V gene encodes CDR1 SGDLS and CDR2 YYNGEE. V was cut by 3 bases and J by 0 bases, with 10 bases left in between. The CDR3 extends over 14 amino acids. This chain's CDR3 is CASSADGSSYEQYF. DNA for the CDR3: TGTGCCAGCAGCGCGGACGGGAGCTCCTACGAGCAGTACTTC.

The chain combines TRBV30 with TRBJ1-5; D is ambiguous. The V end lost 1 base, the J end lost 5 bases, and 15 bases lay between the germline ends. Germline V lookup: CDR1 GTSNPN, CDR2 SVGIG (reference sequence). The CDR3 length is 15 residues. DNA for the CDR3: TGTGCCTGGAGTGCCCATGGCGTCCCTGATCAGCCCCAGCATTTT. Translated, it gives CAWSAHGVPDQPQHF.

This clone was detected only once. The chain couples TRBV6-5 to TRBJ2-2; weak D call: TRBD1 (6 bases). The CDR3 runs to 14 residues. V shed 6 bases and J shed 2 bases, with 10 bases lying between them. From germline, CDR1 is MNHEY and CDR2 SVGAGI. For the CDR3, the DNA is TGTGCCAGCAGCCTACAGGGTAACACCGGGGAGCTGTTTTTT. It specifies CASSLQGNTGELFF.

The chain combines TRBV5-4 with TRBJ1-1; no firm D call. The V gene's germline CDR1 is SGHNT and CDR2 YYREEE (reference sequence). V shed 3 bases and J shed 11 bases, with 23 bases lying between them. CDR3 length equals 15 residues. In nucleotides, the CDR3 is TGTGCCAGCAGCTCCTTTGATCTAGGGATTCGACGGGCTTTCTTT. This sequence encodes CASSSFDLGIRRAFF.

The rearrangement uses TRBV29-1 and TRBJ2-2; 9 nucleotides line up with TRBD1. CDR1 SQVTM and CDR2 ANQGSEA come from the germline V gene. Losses at the gene ends were 4 bases for V and 8 bases for J; bases not matched to a gene: 5. CDR3 size: 13 residues. The CDR3 nucleotides are TGCAGCGTTGCGGGACAGGGAAGGGGGGAGCTGTTTTTT. Encoded protein: CSVAGQGRGELFF.

The chain employs TRBV5-6 and TRBJ1-5; tentative D call: TRBD1 (6 bases). The germline V gene has CDR1 SGHDT and CDR2 YYEEEE. This CDR3 is built from 14 residues. V gave up 5 bases and J gave up 2 bases, with 11 bases separating them. CDR3 nucleotides: TGTGCCAGCAGACGTCGACAGGGCAATCAGCCCCAGCATTTT. Translating it yields CASRRRQGNQPQHF. The complete variable domain, with remaining parts taken from reference TRBV5-6 and TRBJ1-5, reads DAGVTQSPTHLIKTRGQQVTLRCSPKSGHDTVSWYQQALGQGPQFIFQYYEEEERQRGNFPDRFSGHQFPNYSSELNVNALLLGDSALYLCASRRRQGNQPQHFGDGTRLSIL.

This clone came up a few times. The chain joins TRBV11-2 to TRBJ2-7, with D perhaps being TRBD1 or TRBD2 (6 bases each). V was clipped by 4 bases and J by 5 bases, with 18 bases between them. Germline V CDR1 and CDR2: SGHAT, FQNNGV. This CDR3 spans 15 amino acids. CDR3 region: CASSWIWGAFDEQYF. The CDR3 region has the DNA TGTGCCAGCAGCTGGATTTGGGGGGCGTTCGACGAGCAGTACTTC.

The V and J genes are TRBV6-1 and TRBJ1-2; tentatively, D is TRBD1 (5 bases). The CDR3 spans 14 residues. Per germline, CDR1 MNHNS and CDR2 SASEGT. Trimming cost V 6 bases and J 4 bases, with 15 bases left between them. The CDR3 loop is CASSRTSQTYGYTF. DNA for the CDR3: TGTGCCAGCAGCAGGACAAGCCAAACCTATGGCTACACCTTC.